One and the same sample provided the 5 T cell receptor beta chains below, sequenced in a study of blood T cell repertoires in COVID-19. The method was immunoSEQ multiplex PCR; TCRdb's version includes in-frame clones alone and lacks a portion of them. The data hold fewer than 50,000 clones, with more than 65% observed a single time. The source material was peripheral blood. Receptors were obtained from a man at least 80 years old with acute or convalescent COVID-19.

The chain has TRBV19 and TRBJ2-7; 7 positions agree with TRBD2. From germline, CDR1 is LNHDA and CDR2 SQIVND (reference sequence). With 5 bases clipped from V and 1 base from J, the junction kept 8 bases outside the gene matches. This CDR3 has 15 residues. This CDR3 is CASSVSSGWSYEQYF. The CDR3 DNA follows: TGTGCCAGTAGTGTCTCTAGCGGCTGGTCCTACGAGCAGTACTTC. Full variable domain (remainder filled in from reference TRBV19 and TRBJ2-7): DGGITQSPKYLFRKEGQNVTLSCEQNLNHDAMYWYRQDPGQGLRLIYYSQIVNDFQKGDIAEGYSVSREKKESFPLTVTSAQKNPTAFYLCASSVSSGWSYEQYFGPGTRLTVT.

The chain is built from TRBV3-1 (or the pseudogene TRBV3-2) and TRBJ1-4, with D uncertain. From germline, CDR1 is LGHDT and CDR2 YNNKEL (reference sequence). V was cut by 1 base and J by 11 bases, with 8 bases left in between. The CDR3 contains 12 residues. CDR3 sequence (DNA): TGTGCCAGCAGCCAAGTGGGCCGGAAACTGTTTTTT. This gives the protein CASSQVGRKLFF.

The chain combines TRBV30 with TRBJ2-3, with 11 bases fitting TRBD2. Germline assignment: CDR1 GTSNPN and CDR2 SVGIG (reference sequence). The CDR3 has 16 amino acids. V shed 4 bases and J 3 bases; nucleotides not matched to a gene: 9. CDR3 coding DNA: TGTGCCTGGACCTTGGGGCTAGCGGGAGGAACAGATACGCAGTATTTT. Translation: CAWTLGLAGGTDTQYF. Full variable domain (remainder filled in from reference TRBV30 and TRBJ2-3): SQTIHQWPATLVQPVGSPLSLECTVEGTSNPNLYWYRQAAGRGLQLLFYSVGIGQISSEVPQNLSASRPQDRQFILSSKKLLLSDSGFYLCAWTLGLAGGTDTQYFGPGTRLTVL.

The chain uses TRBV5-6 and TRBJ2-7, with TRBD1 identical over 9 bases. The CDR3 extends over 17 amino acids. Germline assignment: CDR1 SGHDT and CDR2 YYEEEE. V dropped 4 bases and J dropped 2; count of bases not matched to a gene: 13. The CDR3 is CASSLRGTGKNPYEQYF. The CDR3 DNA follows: TGTGCCAGCAGCCTTAGAGGGACAGGGAAGAACCCCTACGAGCAGTACTTC.

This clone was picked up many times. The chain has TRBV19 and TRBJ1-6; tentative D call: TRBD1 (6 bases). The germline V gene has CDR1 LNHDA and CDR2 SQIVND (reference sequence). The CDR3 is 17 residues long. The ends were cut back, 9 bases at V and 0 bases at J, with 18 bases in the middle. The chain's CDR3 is CASRTLKGGSYNSPLHF. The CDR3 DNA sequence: TGTGCCAGCCGTACCTTGAAAGGGGGCTCCTATAATTCACCCCTCCACTTT.